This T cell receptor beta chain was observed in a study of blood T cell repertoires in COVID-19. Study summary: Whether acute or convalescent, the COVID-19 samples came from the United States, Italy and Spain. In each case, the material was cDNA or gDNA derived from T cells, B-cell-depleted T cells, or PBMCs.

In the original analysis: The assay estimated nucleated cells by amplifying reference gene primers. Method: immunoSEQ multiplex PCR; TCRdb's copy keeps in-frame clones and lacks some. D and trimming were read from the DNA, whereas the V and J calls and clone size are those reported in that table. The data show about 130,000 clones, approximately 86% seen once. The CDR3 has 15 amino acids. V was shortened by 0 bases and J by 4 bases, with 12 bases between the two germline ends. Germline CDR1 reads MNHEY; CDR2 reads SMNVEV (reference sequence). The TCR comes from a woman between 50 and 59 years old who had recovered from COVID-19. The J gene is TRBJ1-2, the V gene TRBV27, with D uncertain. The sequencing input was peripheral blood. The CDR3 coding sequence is TGTGCCAGCAGTTTATCGGCGGAAACCCTCTATGGCTACACCTTC. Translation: CASSLSAETLYGYTF.